The TCR beta chain described here comes from a study of T-cell memory formation after mild COVID-19. Using constant-segment primers, 5'RACE produced TCR alpha and TCR beta cDNA libraries carrying sample barcodes and UMIs. One entry per CDR3 protein, called by TCRdb with MiXCR from the 5' RACE reads. The data hold around 180,000 distinct CDR3 sequences, with 16% observed a single time. General study findings and limits: Second-wave clones reaching peak frequency on day 37 lacked confirmed SARS-CoV-2 specificity. Contracting CD8+ clones were enriched in EMRA, CD4+ mainly in CM and EM. Day 15 to 85 contractors were CD4/CD8 balanced; later expanders leaned CD4+.

Germline CDR1 reads SQVTM; CDR2 reads ANQGSEA. The CDR3 has 14 amino acids. Trimming removed 6 bases from V and 3 bases from J, with 17 bases in between. This clonotype was counted a few times. Its cognate antigen is unknown. The source material was PBMCs or a T cell subset sorted from them (not recorded which). This chain links TRBV29-1 with TRBJ1-1; D uncertain. The TCR sequence derives from an adult woman who had mild COVID-19 (a few samples of this study predate the infection). Cell type and time point are not known. As DNA, the CDR3 is TGCAGCGTGATCGGATCCTATGCGGACACTGAAGCTTTCTTT. Its protein product is CSVIGSYADTEAFF.